The clone carrying this TCR beta chain has a handful of counts. Its antigen is still unknown. CDR3 length: 14 amino acids. Germline trimming cut 7 bases from V and 4 bases from J; bases unmatched to any gene: 7. Germline lookup yields CDR1 SQVTM and CDR2 ANQGSEA. This sample was taken from a study of T cell repertoires in cytomegalovirus infection. Study context: Public TCR beta signature analysis indicated the presence of both CMV infection and matching HLA type.

General observations from the study: The ex vivo response showed dominance by HLA-C-restricted CMV-specific TCR beta clonotypes. Based on cumulative public TCR beta family frequency, carriers of CMV plus the relevant HLA were identified.

TCRdb itself ran the reads through MiXCR, one entry per CDR3 protein. The data show under 800,000 distinct CDR3 sequences, approximately 24% seen once. The material sequenced was CD8+ T cells from PBMCs. The genes are TRBV29-1 and TRBJ2-3; 11 bases are a match to TRBD1. This receptor was taken from a human donor in good health (CMV status not recorded). Some clones in this sample may be carry-over from other donors' samples. The DNA of the CDR3 is TGCAGCGCCTTGGACAGGGGGCGGTCAGATACGCAGTATTTT. This gives the protein CSALDRGRSDTQYF.